Reported below is one TCR beta chain. Antigen unknown. The CDR3 consists of 14 residues. The V end was cut by 5 bases, the J end by 3 bases, with 13 bases between. CDR1 and CDR2 (germline): SGHTA, FQGNSA. The data are from a study of T cell responses to AZD1222 COVID-19 vaccine. Generated by immunoSEQ multiplex PCR, the TCRdb table keeps only in-frame clones and is missing some. This table holds 80,000 or so clones, 70% to 90% found once. The study's findings and limits: Only five or six people who got AZD1222 tested seropositive at baseline.

The material was peripheral blood, obtained on day 0 of AZD1222 vaccination. The chain has TRBV7-2 and TRBJ1-2; D not resolved. The clonotype comes from an adult in good health. CDR3 coding DNA: TGTGCCAGCAGCACTTATCCCCCTTACTATGGCTACACCTTC. Its translation is CASSTYPPYYGYTF.